This TCR beta chain came from a study of a mutant IDH1 vaccine in newly diagnosed glioma. Study details: Treatment recipients were approximately 62% male and approximately 40% female, and their mean age was 40.4 years. Study-level findings and limits: Vaccine-induced responses were seen in approximately 92% of patients, spanning several MHC alleles.

CDR1 and CDR2 (germline): SNHLY, FYNNEI. The length of the CDR3 is 14 residues. The V segment lost 7 bases and the J segment 8 bases; nucleotides outside the gene matches: 11. Note on this clone: Antigen: not known.

TCRdb's table, derived via immunoSEQ multiplex PCR, lists solely in-frame clones and lacks some. The table includes some 25,000 clones, 60% to 80% detected once. As to time point: week 5, during vaccination. The investigators gave 300 ug of mutant IDH1 20-mer peptide in each vaccine dose, together with topical imiquimod. The donor cohort comprised cases of new WHO grade 3 or 4 IDH1-mutant, ATRX-lost astrocytoma. The source material was PBMCs, sampled from a glioma patient whose treatment included an IDH1 peptide vaccine. The receptor was isolated from a man between 40 and 49 years old with glioma. The genes are TRBV2 and TRBJ2-3; 8 positions match TRBD1. The CDR3 protein is CASTETGAGSTQYF. The DNA of the CDR3 is TGTGCCAGCACTGAGACAGGGGCGGGGAGTACGCAGTATTTT.